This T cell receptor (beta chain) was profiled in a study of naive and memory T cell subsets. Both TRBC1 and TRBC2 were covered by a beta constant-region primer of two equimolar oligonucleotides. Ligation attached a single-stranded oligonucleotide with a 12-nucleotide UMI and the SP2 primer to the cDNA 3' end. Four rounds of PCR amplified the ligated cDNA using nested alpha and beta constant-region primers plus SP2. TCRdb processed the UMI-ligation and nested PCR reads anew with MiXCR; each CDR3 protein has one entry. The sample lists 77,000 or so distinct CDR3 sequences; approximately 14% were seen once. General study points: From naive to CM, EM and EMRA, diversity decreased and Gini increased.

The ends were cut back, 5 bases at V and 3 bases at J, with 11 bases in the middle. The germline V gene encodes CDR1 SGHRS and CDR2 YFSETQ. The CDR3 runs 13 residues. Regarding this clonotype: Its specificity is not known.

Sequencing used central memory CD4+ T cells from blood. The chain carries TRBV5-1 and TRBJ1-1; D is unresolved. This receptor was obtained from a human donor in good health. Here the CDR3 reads CASRELGYTEAFF. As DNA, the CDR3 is TGCGCCAGCAGGGAGTTAGGGTACACTGAAGCTTTCTTT. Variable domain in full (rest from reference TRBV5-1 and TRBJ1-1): KAGVTQTPRYLIKTRGQQVTLSCSPISGHRSVSWYQQTPGQGLQFLFEYFSETQRNKGNFPGRFSGRQFSNSRSEMNVSTLELGDSALYLCASRELGYTEAFFGQGTRLTVV.